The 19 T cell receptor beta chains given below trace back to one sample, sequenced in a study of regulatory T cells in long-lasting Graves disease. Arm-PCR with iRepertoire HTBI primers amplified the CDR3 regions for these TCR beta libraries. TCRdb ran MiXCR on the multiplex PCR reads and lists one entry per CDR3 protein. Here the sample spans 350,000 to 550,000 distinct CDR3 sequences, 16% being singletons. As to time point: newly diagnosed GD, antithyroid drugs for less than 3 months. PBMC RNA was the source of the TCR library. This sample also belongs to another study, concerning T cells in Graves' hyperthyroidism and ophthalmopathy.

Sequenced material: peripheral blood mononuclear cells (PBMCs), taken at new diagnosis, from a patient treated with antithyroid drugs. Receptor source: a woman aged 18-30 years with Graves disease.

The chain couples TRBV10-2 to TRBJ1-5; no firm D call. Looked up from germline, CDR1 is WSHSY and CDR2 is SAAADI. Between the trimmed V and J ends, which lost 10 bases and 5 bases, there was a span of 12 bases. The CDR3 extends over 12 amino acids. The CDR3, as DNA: TGCGCCACGTCCCCCCAAGATCAGCCCCAGCATTTT. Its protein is CATSPQDQPQHF.

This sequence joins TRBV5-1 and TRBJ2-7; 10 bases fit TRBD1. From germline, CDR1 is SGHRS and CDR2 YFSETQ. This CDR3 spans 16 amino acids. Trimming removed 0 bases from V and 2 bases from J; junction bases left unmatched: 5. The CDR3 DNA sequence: TGCGCCAGCAGCTTGGCCTGGACAGGGGGTACCTACGAGCAGTACTTC. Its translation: CASSLAWTGGTYEQYF.

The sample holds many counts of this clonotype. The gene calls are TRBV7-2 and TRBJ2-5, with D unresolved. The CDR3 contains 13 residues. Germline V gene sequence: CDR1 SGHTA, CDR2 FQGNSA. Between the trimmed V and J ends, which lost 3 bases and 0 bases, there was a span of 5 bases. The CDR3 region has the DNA TGTGCCAGCAGCTTGGGGAACCAAGAGACCCAGTACTTC. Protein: CASSLGNQETQYF.

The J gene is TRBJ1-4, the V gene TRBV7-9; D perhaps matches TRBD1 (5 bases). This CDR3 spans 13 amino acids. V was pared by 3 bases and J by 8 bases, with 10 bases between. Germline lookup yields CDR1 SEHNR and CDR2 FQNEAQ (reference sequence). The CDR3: CASSFDSPEKLFF. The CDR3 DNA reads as TGTGCCAGCAGCTTCGACAGTCCCGAAAAACTGTTTTTT.

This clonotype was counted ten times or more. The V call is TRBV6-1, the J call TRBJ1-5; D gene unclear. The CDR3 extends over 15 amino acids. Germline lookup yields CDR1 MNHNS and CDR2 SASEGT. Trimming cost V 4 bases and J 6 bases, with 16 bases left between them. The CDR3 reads CASSVVTSTLQPQHF. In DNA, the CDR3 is TGTGCCAGCAGTGTAGTGACCTCTACCCTTCAGCCCCAGCATTTT.

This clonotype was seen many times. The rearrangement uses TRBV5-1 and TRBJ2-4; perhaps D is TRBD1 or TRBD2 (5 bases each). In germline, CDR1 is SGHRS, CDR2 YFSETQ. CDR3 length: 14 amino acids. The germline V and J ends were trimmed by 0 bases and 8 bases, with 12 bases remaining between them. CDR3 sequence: CASSLAGSRDIQYF. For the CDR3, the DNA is TGCGCCAGCAGCTTGGCAGGGAGCCGGGACATTCAGTACTTC.

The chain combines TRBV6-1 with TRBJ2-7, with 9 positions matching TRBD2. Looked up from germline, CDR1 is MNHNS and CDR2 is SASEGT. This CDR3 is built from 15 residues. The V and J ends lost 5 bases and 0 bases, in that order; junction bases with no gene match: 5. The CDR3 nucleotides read TGTGCCAGCAGTCGTTATAGCGGGAGCTCCTACGAGCAGTACTTC. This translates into CASSRYSGSSYEQYF.

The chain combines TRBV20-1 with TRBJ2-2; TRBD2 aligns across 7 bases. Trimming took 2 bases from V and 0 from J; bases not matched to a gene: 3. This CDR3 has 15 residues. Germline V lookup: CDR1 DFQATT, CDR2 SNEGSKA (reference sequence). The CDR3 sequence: CSARSGLTNTGELFF. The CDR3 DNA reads TGCAGTGCTAGATCGGGACTAACGAACACCGGGGAGCTGTTTTTT.

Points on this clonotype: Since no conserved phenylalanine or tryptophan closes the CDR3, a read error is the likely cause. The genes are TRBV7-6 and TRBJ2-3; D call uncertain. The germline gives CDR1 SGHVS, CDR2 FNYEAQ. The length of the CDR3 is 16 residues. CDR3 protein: CASSLVPRKGTDMQYI. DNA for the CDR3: TGTGCCAGCAGCTTAGTACCCAGAAAGGGCACAGATATGCAGTATATT.

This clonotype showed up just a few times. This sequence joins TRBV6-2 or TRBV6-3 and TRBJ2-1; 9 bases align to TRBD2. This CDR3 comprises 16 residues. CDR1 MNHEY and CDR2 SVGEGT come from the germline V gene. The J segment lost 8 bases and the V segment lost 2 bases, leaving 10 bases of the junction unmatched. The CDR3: CASSYSLAGGTDEQFF. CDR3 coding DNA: TGTGCCAGCAGTTACAGTCTGGCGGGAGGGACGGATGAGCAGTTCTTC.

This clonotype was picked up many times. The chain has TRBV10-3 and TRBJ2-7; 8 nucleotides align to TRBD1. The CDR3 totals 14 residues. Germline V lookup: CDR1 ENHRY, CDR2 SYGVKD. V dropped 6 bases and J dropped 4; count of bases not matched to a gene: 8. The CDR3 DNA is TGTGCCATCAGGGGGCAGGGGGCGCAATACGAGCAGTACTTC. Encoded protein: CAIRGQGAQYEQYF.

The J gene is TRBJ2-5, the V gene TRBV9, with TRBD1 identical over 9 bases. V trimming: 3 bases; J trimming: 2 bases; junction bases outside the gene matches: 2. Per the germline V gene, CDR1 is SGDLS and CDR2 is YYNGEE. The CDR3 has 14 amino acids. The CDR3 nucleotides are TGTGCCAGCAGCGGGGACAGGGAACAAGAGACCCAGTACTTC. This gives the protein CASSGDREQETQYF.

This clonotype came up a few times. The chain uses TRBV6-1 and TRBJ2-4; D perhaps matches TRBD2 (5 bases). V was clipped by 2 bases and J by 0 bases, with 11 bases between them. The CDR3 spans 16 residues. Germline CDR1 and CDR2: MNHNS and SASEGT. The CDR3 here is CASSELRGIAKNIQYF. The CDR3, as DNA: TGTGCCAGCAGTGAACTTCGGGGAATAGCCAAAAACATTCAGTACTTC.

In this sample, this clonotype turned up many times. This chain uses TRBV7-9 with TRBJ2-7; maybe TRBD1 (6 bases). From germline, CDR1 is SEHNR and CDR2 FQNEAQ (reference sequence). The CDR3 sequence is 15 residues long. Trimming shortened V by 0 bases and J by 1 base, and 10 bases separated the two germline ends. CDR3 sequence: CASSLAQGISYEQYF. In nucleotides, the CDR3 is TGTGCCAGCAGCTTAGCGCAGGGGATTTCCTACGAGCAGTACTTC.

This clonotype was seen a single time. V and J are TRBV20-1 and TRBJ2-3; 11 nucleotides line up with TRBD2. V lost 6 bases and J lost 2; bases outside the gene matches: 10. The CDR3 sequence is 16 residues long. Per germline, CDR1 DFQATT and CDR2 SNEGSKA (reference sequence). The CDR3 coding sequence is TGCAGTGCCGAACAGAGACTAGCGGGATACACAGATACGCAGTATTTT. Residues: CSAEQRLAGYTDTQYF.

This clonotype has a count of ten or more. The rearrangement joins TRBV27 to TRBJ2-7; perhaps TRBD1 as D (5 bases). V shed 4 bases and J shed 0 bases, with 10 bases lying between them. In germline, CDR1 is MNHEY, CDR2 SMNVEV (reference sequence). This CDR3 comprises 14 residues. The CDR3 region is CASSSRAPSYEQYF. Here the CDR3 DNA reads TGTGCCAGCAGTTCCAGGGCCCCCTCCTACGAGCAGTACTTC.

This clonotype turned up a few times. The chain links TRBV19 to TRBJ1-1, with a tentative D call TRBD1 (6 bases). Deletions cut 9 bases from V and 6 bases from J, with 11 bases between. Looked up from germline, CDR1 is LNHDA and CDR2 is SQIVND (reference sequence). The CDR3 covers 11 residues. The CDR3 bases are TGTGCCAGCCTAGGGGGGGCTGAAGCTTTCTTT. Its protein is CASLGGAEAFF.

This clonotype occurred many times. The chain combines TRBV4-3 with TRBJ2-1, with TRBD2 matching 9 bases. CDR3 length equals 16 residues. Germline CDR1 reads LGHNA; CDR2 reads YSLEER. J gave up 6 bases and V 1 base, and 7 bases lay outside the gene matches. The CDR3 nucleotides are TGCGCCAGCAGCCAAGTGGCGGGAGGGCCCCTCAATGAGCAGTTCTTC. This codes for CASSQVAGGPLNEQFF.

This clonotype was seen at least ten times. The CDR3 region is CASSSTTDRGSYEQYF. Written as DNA, the CDR3 is TGTGCCAGCAGCTCTACGACCGACAGGGGATCCTACGAGCAGTACTTC. This sequence joins TRBV13 and TRBJ2-7, with 8 bases matching TRBD1. Germline assignment: CDR1 PRHDT and CDR2 FYEKMQ (reference sequence). J was trimmed by 1 base and V by 4 bases; bases with no gene match: 9. The CDR3 totals 16 residues.